Each of the 14 T cell receptor beta chains below was sequenced from the same sample in a study of OX40 agonist ivuxolimab in advanced cancers. The method was immunoSEQ multiplex PCR; TCRdb's version includes in-frame clones alone and lacks a portion of them. The data hold about 3,000 clones, with around three quarters observed a single time. Sequencing was performed on CD4+ or CD8+ T cells sorted from blood, taken in a trial of the OX40 agonist ivuxolimab. These receptors were obtained from an adult with an advanced solid tumor such as melanoma, head and neck, liver or kidney cancer.

This clone occurred once. The chain employs TRBV18 and TRBJ2-7; D tentatively fits TRBD1 or TRBD2 (5 bases each). Germline loops: CDR1 KGHSH, CDR2 LQKENI. The V and J ends lost 3 bases and 5 bases respectively, with 17 bases between them. This CDR3 region has 15 residues. The CDR3 sequence is CASSPEVAGMNEQYF. The DNA for the CDR3 is TGTGCCAGCTCACCGGAGGTAGCAGGGATGAACGAGCAGTACTTC.

The chain carries TRBV9 and TRBJ2-2, with 9 bases that match TRBD2. CDR1 is SGDLS and CDR2 is YYNGEE in the germline V gene. The CDR3 has 15 amino acids. With 3 bases clipped from V and 8 bases from J, the junction kept 8 bases outside the gene matches. CDR3 coding DNA: TGTGCCAGCAGCGAATTGGCGGGAGGGTATGGGGAGCTGTTTTTT. This encodes CASSELAGGYGELFF.

The chain employs TRBV11-2 and TRBJ1-1; D perhaps matches TRBD1 (6 bases). Trimming shortened V by 1 base and J by 3 bases, and 12 bases separated the two germline ends. The CDR3 consists of 15 residues. Looked up from germline, CDR1 is SGHAT and CDR2 is FQNNGV. The CDR3 spells CASSLGNTGYTEAFF. In nucleotides, the CDR3 is TGTGCCAGCAGCTTAGGAAATACAGGGTACACTGAAGCTTTCTTT.

This sequence joins TRBV7-2 and TRBJ1-1, with D hard to call. CDR1 and CDR2 (germline): SGHTA, FQGNSA. The CDR3 has 14 residues. V lost 7 bases and J 4 bases, leaving 16 bases between the germline ends. CDR3 residues: CASTPSGSGTEAFF. DNA of the CDR3: TGTGCCAGCACGCCGTCGGGATCAGGCACTGAAGCTTTCTTT.

The chain uses TRBV4-1 and TRBJ2-2, with 11 bases aligning to TRBD2. This CDR3 spans 16 amino acids. The germline V gene encodes CDR1 MGHRA and CDR2 YSYEKL. Trimming removed 1 base from V and 8 bases from J; junction bases left unmatched: 6. The CDR3, as DNA: TGCGCCAGCAGCCAAGTGGGACTAGCGGCTTTTGGGGAGCTGTTTTTT. Amino acid sequence: CASSQVGLAAFGELFF.

Notes on this clone: Germline and junction disagree at one end, which may indicate a read error. The V gene is TRBV11-2, the J gene TRBJ2-7; D is unclear. The germline V gene has CDR1 SGHAT and CDR2 FQNNGV. The CDR3 has 11 amino acids. The CDR3 DNA reads as TGTGCCAGCAGCCGATTGGTGGAGCGGTACTTC. Its translation: CASSRLVERYF. Drawing the rest from reference TRBV11-2 and TRBJ2-7, the complete variable domain is EAGVAQSPRYKIIEKRQSVAFWCNPISGHATLYWYQQILGQGPKLLIQFQNNGVVDDSQLPKDRFSAERLKGVDSTLKIQPAKLEDSAVYLCASSRLVERYFGPGTRLTVT.

This rearrangement joins TRBV11-2 to TRBJ1-4, with D hard to call. This CDR3 spans 16 amino acids. Trimming took off 0 bases at V and 5 bases at J, with 13 bases between the two ends. The germline V gene encodes CDR1 SGHAT and CDR2 FQNNGV. The CDR3, as DNA: TGTGCCAGCAGCTTAGAGGGCATAGGATTAAATGAAAAACTGTTTTTT. Translated, it gives CASSLEGIGLNEKLFF.

CDR3: CASSFWGAFNEQFF. DNA of the CDR3: TGTGCCAGCAGTTTTTGGGGGGCGTTCAATGAGCAGTTCTTC. The V gene is TRBV7-2, the J gene TRBJ2-1; TRBD1 or TRBD2 may be the D gene (6 bases each). In germline, CDR1 is SGHTA, CDR2 FQGNSA. The CDR3 sequence is 14 residues long. V was clipped by 6 bases and J by 6 bases, with 15 bases between them.

The genes are TRBV30 and TRBJ1-2, with D perhaps matching TRBD1 (6 bases). CDR1 is GTSNPN and CDR2 is SVGIG in the germline V gene (reference sequence). The CDR3 contains 13 residues. Trimming cost V 3 bases and J 5 bases, with 13 bases left between them. The CDR3: CAWRATGMYGYTF. CDR3 nucleotide sequence: TGTGCCTGGAGGGCAACAGGGATGTATGGCTACACCTTC.

The chain combines TRBV5-1 with TRBJ2-7; 10 nucleotides align to TRBD1. CDR1 and CDR2 from the germline V gene are SGHRS and YFSETQ. J gave up 7 bases and V 7 bases, and 14 bases lay outside the gene matches. CDR3 length: 15 amino acids. The CDR3 is CASREQPGQGYEQYF. The CDR3 nucleotides read TGCGCCAGCCGCGAACAACCGGGACAGGGGTATGAGCAGTACTTC.

The chain joins TRBV7-8 to TRBJ2-1; TRBD2 aligns across 8 bases. Looked up from germline, CDR1 is SGHVS and CDR2 is FQNEAQ. The CDR3 is 16 residues long. Trimming removed 2 bases from V and 7 bases from J; junction bases left unmatched: 10. CDR3 sequence reads: CASSLTPSGGRNEQFF. The CDR3 region has the DNA TGTGCCAGCAGCTTAACTCCGTCGGGGGGGAGGAATGAGCAGTTCTTC.

The chain uses TRBV5-5 and TRBJ2-7; 12 bases line up with TRBD2. Losses at the gene ends were 6 bases for V and 3 bases for J; bases not matched to a gene: 4. The CDR3 has 14 amino acids. Germline V gene sequence: CDR1 SGHKS, CDR2 YYEKEE (reference sequence). This CDR3 is CASILTSGGYEQYF. The CDR3 coding sequence is TGTGCCAGCATCCTGACTAGCGGGGGCTACGAGCAGTACTTC.

The chain recombines TRBV28 with TRBJ1-4, with D perhaps matching TRBD1 (5 bases). From germline, CDR1 is MDHEN and CDR2 SYDVKM. The CDR3 runs 15 residues. The V end lost 5 bases, the J end lost 7 bases, and 17 bases lay between the germline ends. The DNA of the CDR3 is TGTGCCAGCAGTCCCCCGGTAGGGGTAGGTGAAAAACTGTTTTTT. Encoded protein: CASSPPVGVGEKLFF.

This clone was recorded only once. The rearrangement links TRBV10-1 to TRBJ2-7; possibly TRBD1 or TRBD2 for D (6 bases each). CDR3 length equals 13 residues. The germline CDR1 and CDR2 sequences are WNHNN and SYGVQD (reference sequence). V gave up 4 bases and J gave up 3 bases, with 10 bases separating them. The CDR3 is CASSAGAYYEQYF. DNA of the CDR3: TGCGCCAGCAGTGCGGGGGCCTACTACGAGCAGTACTTC.